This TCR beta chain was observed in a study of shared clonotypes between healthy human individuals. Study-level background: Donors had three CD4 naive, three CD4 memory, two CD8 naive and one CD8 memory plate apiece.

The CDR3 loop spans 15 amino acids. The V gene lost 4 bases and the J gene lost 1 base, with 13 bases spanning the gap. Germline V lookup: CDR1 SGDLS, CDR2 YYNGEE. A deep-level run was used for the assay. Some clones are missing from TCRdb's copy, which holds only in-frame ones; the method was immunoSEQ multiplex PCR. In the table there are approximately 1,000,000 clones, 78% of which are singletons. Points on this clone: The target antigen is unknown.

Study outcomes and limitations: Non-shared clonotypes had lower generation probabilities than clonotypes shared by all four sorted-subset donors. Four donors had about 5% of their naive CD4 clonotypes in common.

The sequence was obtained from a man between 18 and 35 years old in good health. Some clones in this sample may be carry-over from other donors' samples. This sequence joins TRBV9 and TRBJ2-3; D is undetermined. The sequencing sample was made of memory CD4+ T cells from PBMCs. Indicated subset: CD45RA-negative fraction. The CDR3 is CASSPLRTGTDTQYF. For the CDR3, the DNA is TGTGCCAGCAGCCCCCTCCGGACGGGCACAGATACGCAGTATTTT.